The clone carrying this T cell receptor (beta chain) appeared once. This specimen belongs to a study of blood T cell repertoires in COVID-19. Profiling relied on immunoSEQ multiplex PCR, and the TCRdb table lists in-frame clones only, not all of them. Altogether 45,000 to 55,000 clones are present, over 75% being singletons, with the ten largest covering over 7.5%. The material sequenced was peripheral blood. This TCR came from a man in his fifties or sixties with active COVID-19.

In nucleotides, the CDR3 is TGCGCCAGCAGCCAGCTACCGGGACTAATGGGCACCGGGGAGCTGTTTTTT. This sequence encodes CASSQLPGLMGTGELFF. V and J are TRBV4-1 and TRBJ2-2, with 7 bases fitting TRBD2. Germline values: CDR1 MGHRA, CDR2 YSYEKL. The CDR3 spans 17 residues. V was clipped by 3 bases and J by 4 bases; unmatched bases: 11.